This T cell receptor beta chain was observed in a study of T-cell reconstitution after alpha-beta-depleted transplantation in children. Preparation of the TCRbeta library was carried out with unique molecular identifiers. One entry per CDR3 protein results from TCRdb running MiXCR on the PCR reads. The sample lists hundreds of thousands of distinct CDR3 sequences, about 15% occurring once. This clonotype turned up a few times. The CDR3 is 15 residues long. J lost 4 bases, V lost 6 bases, and 10 bases had no gene match. The sequence derives from a human donor who donated a stem cell graft to a child with acute myeloid leukemia. This specimen was PBMCs from the stem cell graft donor, taken from the stem cell graft. The rearrangement uses TRBV12-3 or TRBV12-4 and TRBJ2-3, with 7 bases identical to TRBD2. CDR3 region: CASRLLQAGSDTQYF. The CDR3 DNA is TGTGCCAGCAGGCTCCTACAAGCGGGGTCAGATACGCAGTATTTT.